This TCR beta chain was recorded in a study of blood T cells in healthy people across ages. The study, taken as a whole, reports: Among T cells, TCR beta diversity per million cells dropped roughly linearly as age rose.

Of note for this clonotype: Its antigen remains unknown.

The study drew donors from healthy Caucasian individuals in Russia aged roughly 6 to 90. Per sample, at least 5.5 micrograms of total RNA were extracted. A second PCR, run for roughly 7 to 11 cycles, used a sample-barcoded 5' primer plus a J-beta primer mix. TCRdb independently ran MiXCR on the 5' RACE reads; one entry per CDR3 protein. Of 1.5 million to 2 million distinct CDR3 sequences listed, 25% to 30% are singletons. This CDR3 is built from 16 residues. V lost 0 bases, J lost 7 bases, and 19 bases lay in between. The germline V gene has CDR1 SGHDT and CDR2 YYEEEE. This TCR came from a woman in her 30s in good health. The V call is TRBV5-6, the J call TRBJ1-2, with TRBD1 as a possible D gene (6 bases). The sample comprised blood. The CDR3 here is CASSLAGAGRSSGYTF. Here the CDR3 DNA reads TGTGCCAGCAGCTTGGCGGGGGCAGGGCGTTCGTCTGGCTACACCTTC. Together with reference TRBV5-6 and TRBJ1-2, the CDR3 gives the full variable domain: DAGVTQSPTHLIKTRGQQVTLRCSPKSGHDTVSWYQQALGQGPQFIFQYYEEEERQRGNFPDRFSGHQFPNYSSELNVNALLLGDSALYLCASSLAGAGRSSGYTFGSGTRLTVV.